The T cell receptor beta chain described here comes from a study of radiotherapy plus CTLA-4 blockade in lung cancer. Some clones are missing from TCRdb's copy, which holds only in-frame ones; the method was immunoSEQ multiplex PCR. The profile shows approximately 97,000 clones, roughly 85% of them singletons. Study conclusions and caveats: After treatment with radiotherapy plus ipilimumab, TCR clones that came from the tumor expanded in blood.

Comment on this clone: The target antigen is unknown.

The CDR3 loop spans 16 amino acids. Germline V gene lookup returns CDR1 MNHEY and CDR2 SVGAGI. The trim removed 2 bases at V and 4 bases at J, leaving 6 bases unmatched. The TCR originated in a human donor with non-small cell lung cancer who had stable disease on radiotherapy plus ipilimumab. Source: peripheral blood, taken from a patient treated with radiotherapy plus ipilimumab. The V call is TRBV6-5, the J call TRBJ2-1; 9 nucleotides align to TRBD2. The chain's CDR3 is CASSYGRGGRYNEQFF. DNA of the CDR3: TGTGCCAGCAGTTACGGGCGGGGGGGCAGGTACAATGAGCAGTTCTTC.